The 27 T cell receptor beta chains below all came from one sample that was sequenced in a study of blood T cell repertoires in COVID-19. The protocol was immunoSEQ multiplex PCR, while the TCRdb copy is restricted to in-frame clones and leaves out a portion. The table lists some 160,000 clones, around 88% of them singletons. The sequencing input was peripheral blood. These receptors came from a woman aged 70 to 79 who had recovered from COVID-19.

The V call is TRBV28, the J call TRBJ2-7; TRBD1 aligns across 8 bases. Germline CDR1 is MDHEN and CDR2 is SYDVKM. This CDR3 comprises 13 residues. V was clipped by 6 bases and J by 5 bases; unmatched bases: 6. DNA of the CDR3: TGTGCCAGCAGGGCAGGGGGCCAGAACGAGCAGTACTTC. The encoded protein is CASRAGGQNEQYF.

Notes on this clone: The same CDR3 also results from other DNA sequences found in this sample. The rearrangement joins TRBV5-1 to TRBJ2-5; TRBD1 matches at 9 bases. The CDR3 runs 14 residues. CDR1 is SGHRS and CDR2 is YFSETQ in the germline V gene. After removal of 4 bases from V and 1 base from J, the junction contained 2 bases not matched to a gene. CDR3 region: CASSPTGGQETQYF. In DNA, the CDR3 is TGCGCCAGCAGCCCGACAGGGGGCCAAGAGACCCAGTACTTC. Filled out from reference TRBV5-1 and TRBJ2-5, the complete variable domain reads KAGVTQTPRYLIKTRGQQVTLSCSPISGHRSVSWYQQTPGQGLQFLFEYFSETQRNKGNFPGRFSGRQFSNSRSEMNVSTLELGDSALYLCASSPTGGQETQYFGPGTRLLVL.

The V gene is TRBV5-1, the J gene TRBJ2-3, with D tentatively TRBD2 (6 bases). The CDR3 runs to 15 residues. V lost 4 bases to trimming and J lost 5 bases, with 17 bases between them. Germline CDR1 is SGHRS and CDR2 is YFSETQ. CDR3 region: CASSPDPGRGDTQYF. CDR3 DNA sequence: TGCGCCAGCAGCCCGGACCCTGGGCGGGGAGATACGCAGTATTTT.

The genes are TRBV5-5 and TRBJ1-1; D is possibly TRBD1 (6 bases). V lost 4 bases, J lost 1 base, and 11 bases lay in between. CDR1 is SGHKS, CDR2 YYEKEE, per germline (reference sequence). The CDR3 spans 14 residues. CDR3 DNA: TGTGCCAGCAGCAGGGGGGGCGGGAACACTGAAGCTTTCTTT. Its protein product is CASSRGGGNTEAFF.

The CDR3 sequence is CASSNQQGWGQPQHF. The DNA for the CDR3 is TGTGCCAGCAGCAACCAACAGGGGTGGGGTCAGCCCCAGCATTTT. The chain recombines TRBV7-6 with TRBJ1-5; 7 nucleotides line up with TRBD1. V dropped 5 bases and J dropped 6; count of bases not matched to a gene: 10. The CDR3 runs to 15 residues. Germline CDR1 SGHVS, CDR2 FNYEAQ.

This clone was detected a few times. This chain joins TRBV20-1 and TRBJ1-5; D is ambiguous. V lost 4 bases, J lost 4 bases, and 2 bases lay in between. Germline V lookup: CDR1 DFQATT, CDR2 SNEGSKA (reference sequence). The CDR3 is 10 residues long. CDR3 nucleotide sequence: TGCAGTGCTACAAATCAGCCCCAGCATTTT. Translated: CSATNQPQHF.

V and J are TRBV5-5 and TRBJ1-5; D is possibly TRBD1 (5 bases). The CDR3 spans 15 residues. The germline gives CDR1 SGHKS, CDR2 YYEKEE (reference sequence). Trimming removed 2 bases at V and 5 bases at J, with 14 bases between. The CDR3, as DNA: TGTGCCAGCAGCTTCGGTCTGGGGGGTGATCAGCCCCAGCATTTT. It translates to CASSFGLGGDQPQHF.

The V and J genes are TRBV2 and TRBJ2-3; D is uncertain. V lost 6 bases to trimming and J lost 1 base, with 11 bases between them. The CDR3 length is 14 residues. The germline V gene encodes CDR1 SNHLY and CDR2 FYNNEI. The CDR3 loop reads CASRRNEGTDTQYF. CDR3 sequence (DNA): TGTGCCAGCAGAAGGAACGAGGGCACAGATACGCAGTATTTT. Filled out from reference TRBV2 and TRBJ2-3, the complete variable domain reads EPEVTQTPSHQVTQMGQEVILRCVPISNHLYFYWYRQILGQKVEFLVSFYNNEISEKSEIFDDQFSVERPDGSNFTLKIRSTKLEDSAMYFCASRRNEGTDTQYFGPGTRLTVL.

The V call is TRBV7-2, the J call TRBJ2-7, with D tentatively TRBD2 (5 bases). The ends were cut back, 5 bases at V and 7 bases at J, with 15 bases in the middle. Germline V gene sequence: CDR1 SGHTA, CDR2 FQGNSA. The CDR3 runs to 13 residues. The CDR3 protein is CASSPQPPGEQYF. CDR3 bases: TGTGCCAGCAGCCCGCAGCCACCGGGGGAGCAGTACTTC.

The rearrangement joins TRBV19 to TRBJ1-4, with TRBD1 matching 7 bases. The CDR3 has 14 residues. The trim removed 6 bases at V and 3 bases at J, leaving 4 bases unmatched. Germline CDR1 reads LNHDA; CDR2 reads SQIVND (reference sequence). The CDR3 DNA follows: TGTGCCAGTAGGCCGACAGGGCCTAATGAAAAACTGTTTTTT. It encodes CASRPTGPNEKLFF. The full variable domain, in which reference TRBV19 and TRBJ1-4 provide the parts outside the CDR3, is DGGITQSPKYLFRKEGQNVTLSCEQNLNHDAMYWYRQDPGQGLRLIYYSQIVNDFQKGDIAEGYSVSREKKESFPLTVTSAQKNPTAFYLCASRPTGPNEKLFFGSGTQLSVL.

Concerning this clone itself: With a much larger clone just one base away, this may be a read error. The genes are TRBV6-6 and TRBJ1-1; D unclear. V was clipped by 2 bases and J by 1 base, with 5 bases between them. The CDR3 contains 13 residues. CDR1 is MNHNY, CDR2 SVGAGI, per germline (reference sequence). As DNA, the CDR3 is TGTGCCAGCAGTTACGGCCAGAACACTGAAGCTTTCTTT. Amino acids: CASSYGQNTEAFF.

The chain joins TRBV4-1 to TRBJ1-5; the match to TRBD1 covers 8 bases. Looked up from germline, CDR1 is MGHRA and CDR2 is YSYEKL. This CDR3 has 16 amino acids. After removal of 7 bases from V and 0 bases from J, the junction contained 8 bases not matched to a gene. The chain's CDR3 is CASTDRAVYSNQPQHF. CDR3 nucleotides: TGCGCCAGCACGGACAGGGCCGTTTATAGCAATCAGCCCCAGCATTTT.

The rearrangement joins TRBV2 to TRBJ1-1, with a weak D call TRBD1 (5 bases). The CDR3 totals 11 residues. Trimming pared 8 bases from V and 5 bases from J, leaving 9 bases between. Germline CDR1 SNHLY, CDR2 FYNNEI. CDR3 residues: CASRGGTEAFF. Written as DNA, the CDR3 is TGTGCCAGCCGGGGGGGAACTGAAGCTTTCTTT.

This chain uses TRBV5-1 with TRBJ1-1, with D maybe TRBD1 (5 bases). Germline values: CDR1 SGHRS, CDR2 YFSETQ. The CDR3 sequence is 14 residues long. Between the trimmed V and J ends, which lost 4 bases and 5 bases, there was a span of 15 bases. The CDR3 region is CASSGVPGGTEAFF. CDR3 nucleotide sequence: TGCGCCAGCAGCGGGGTCCCCGGGGGAACTGAAGCTTTCTTT.

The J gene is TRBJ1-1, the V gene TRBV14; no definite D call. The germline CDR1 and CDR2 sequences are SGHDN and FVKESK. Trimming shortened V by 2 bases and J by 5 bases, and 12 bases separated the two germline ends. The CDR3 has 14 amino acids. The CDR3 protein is CASSQPLSGTEAFF. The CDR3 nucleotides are TGTGCCAGCAGCCAACCGCTAAGCGGGACTGAAGCTTTCTTT.

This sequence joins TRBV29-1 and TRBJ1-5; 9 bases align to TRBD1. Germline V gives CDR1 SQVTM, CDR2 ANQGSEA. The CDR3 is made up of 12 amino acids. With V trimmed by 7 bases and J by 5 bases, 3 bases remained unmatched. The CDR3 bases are TGCAGCGCCCGGGACAGGGATCAGCCCCAGCATTTT. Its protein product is CSARDRDQPQHF.

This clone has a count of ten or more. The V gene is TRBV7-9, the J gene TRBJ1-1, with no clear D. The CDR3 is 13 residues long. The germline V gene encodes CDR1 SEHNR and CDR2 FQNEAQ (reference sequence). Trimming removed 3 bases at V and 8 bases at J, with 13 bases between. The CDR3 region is CASSFSQGGEAFF. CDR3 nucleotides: TGTGCCAGCAGCTTTAGTCAAGGCGGGGAAGCTTTCTTT.

The CDR3 spells CASSSRTKNIQYF. In DNA, the CDR3 is TGTGCCAGTAGTTCTAGAACCAAAAACATTCAGTACTTC. V is TRBV19 and J is TRBJ2-4; no firm D call. The CDR3 consists of 13 residues. V lost 5 bases, J lost 2 bases, and 7 bases lay in between. CDR1 and CDR2 from the germline V gene are LNHDA and SQIVND (reference sequence).

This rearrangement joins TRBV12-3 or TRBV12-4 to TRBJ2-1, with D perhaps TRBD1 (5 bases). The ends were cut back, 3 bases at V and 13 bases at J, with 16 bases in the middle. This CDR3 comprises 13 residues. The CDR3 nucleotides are TGTGCCAGCAGTTTTGTGGGGCCAAGGATTCAGTTCTTC. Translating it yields CASSFVGPRIQFF.

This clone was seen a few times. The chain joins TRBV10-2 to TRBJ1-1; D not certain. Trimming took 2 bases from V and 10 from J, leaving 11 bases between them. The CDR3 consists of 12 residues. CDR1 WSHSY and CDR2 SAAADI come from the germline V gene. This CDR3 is CASSEGSLGAFF. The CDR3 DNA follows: TGCGCCAGCAGTGAGGGCAGCCTAGGAGCTTTCTTT.

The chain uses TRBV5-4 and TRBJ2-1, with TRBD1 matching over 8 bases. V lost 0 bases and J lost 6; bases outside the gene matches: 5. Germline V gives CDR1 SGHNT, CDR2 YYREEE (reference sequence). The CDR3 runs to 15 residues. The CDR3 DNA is TGTGCCAGCAGCTTGGTCCAGGGGGCGGGCAATGAGCAGTTCTTC. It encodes CASSLVQGAGNEQFF.

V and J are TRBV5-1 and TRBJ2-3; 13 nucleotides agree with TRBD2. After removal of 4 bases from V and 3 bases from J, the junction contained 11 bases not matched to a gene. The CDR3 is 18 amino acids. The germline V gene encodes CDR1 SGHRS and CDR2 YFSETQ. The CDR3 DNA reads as TGCGCCAGCAGCACCGGGACTAGCGGGATTCCCTCAACAGATACGCAGTATTTT. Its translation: CASSTGTSGIPSTDTQYF. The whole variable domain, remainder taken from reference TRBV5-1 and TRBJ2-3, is KAGVTQTPRYLIKTRGQQVTLSCSPISGHRSVSWYQQTPGQGLQFLFEYFSETQRNKGNFPGRFSGRQFSNSRSEMNVSTLELGDSALYLCASSTGTSGIPSTDTQYFGPGTRLTVL.

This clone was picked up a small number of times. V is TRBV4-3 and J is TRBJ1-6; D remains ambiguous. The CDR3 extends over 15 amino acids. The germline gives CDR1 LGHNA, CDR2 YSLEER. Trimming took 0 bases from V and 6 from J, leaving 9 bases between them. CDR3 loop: CASSQDTTPNSPLHF. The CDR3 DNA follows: TGCGCCAGCAGCCAAGACACAACCCCTAATTCACCCCTCCACTTT.

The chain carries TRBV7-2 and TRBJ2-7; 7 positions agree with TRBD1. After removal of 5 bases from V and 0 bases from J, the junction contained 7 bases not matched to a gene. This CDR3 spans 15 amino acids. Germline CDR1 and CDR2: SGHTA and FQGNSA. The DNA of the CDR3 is TGTGCCAGCAGCCAACTAGGGGGCAGCTCCTACGAGCAGTACTTC. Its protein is CASSQLGGSSYEQYF.

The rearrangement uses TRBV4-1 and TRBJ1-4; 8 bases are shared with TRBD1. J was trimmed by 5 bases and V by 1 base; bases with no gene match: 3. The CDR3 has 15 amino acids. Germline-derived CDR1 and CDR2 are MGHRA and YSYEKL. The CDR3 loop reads CASSQGQGTNEKLFF. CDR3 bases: TGCGCCAGCAGCCAAGGACAGGGGACCAATGAAAAACTGTTTTTT.

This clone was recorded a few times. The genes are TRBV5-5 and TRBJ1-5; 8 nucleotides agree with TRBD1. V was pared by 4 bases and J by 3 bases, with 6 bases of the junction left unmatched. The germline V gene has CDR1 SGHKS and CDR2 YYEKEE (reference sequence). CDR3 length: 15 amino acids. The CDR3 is CASSRTGWVNQPQHF. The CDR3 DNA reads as TGTGCCAGCAGCCGGACAGGGTGGGTCAATCAGCCCCAGCATTTT.

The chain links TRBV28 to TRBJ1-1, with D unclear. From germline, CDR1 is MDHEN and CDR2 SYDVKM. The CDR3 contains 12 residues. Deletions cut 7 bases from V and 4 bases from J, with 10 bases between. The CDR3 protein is CASTIVGTEAFF. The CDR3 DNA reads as TGTGCCAGCACTATAGTTGGCACTGAAGCTTTCTTT.